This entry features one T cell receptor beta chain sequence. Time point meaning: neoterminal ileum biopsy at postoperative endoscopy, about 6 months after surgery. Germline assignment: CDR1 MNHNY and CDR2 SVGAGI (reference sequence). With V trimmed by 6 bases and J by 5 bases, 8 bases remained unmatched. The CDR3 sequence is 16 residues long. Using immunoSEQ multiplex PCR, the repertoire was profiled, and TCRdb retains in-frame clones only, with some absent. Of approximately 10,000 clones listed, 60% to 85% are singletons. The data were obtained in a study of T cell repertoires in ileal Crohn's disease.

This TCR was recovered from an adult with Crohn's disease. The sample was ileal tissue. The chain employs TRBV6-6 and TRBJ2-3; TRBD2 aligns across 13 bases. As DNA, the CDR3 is TGTGCCAGCAGCCGTACTAGCGGGGGGGCCGTAGATACGCAGTATTTT. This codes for CASSRTSGGAVDTQYF.